These 23 T cell receptor beta chains were sequenced from one sample in a study of Graves' ophthalmopathy and Graves' hyperthyroidism. RNA transcripts served as template for amplifying TCR beta CDR3 sequences. The library came from an HTBI-primed first-round RT-PCR and a second-round multiplex PCR. TCRdb re-analysed the multiplex PCR reads in MiXCR, keeping a single row per CDR3 protein. The sample records about 700,000 distinct CDR3 sequences, approximately 39% being singletons. Specimen: peripheral blood. The receptors stem from an adult man with Graves' ophthalmopathy.

Comments on this clonotype: A much larger clone lies one base from this, so it may be a read error. This chain connects TRBV10-3 to TRBJ2-5, with no clear D. V was trimmed by 4 bases and J by 2 bases, leaving 8 bases between them. This CDR3 comprises 13 residues. Germline CDR1 and CDR2: ENHRY and SYGVKD. The CDR3 DNA reads TGTGCCATCAGTGCGGACGATCAAGAGACCCAGTACTTC. This sequence encodes CAISADDQETQYF.

Concerning this clonotype itself: A read error is possible here, since a much larger clone lies one base away. The chain carries TRBV4-1 and TRBJ1-3; D is unclear. CDR3 length: 15 residues. The V gene's germline CDR1 is MGHRA and CDR2 YSYEKL. The CDR3: CVSSQDGFTGNTIYF. DNA for the CDR3: TGCGTCAGCAGCCAAGATGGGTTCACAGGAAACACCATATATTTT.

The rearrangement joins TRBV7-9 to TRBJ2-7; 7 bases fit TRBD1. Germline V gives CDR1 SEHNR, CDR2 FQNEAQ (reference sequence). The junction had 4 bases not matched to a gene; V was cut back by 6 bases and J by 2 bases. The CDR3 has 13 residues. The CDR3 DNA is TGTGCCAGCAGGGGGACAGACCCCTACGAGCAGTACTTC. Protein sequence: CASRGTDPYEQYF.

For this clonotype: This may stem from a read error, because a much larger clone lies one nucleotide away. This chain links TRBV11-2 with TRBJ2-5; 7 bases are a match to TRBD2. Germline lookup yields CDR1 SGHAT and CDR2 FQNNGV. Unmatched junction bases numbered 8, after V lost 5 bases and J lost 5 bases. This CDR3 comprises 14 residues. CDR3: CASSLTGREETQYF. The CDR3 DNA reads as TGTGCCAGCAGCCTCACGGGGCGGGAGGAGACCCAGTACTTC. Variable domain in full (rest from reference TRBV11-2 and TRBJ2-5): EAGVAQSPRYKIIEKRQSVAFWCNPISGHATLYWYQQILGQGPKLLIQFQNNGVVDDSQLPKDRFSAERLKGVDSTLKIQPAKLEDSAVYLCASSLTGREETQYFGPGTRLLVL.

Ten or more counts support this clonotype. The chain employs TRBV19 and TRBJ1-4; D may be TRBD1 (5 bases). The CDR3 is made up of 14 amino acids. Trimming removed 2 bases from V and 7 bases from J, with 11 bases in between. Germline V gives CDR1 LNHDA, CDR2 SQIVND (reference sequence). The DNA for the CDR3 is TGTGCCAGTAGTATAAATGGGGCAGGTGAAAAACTGTTTTTT. It specifies CASSINGAGEKLFF.

This clonotype was detected many times. This chain connects TRBV20-1 to TRBJ1-3; D is undetermined. Trimming took off 3 bases at V and 0 bases at J, with 9 bases between the two ends. Germline CDR1 is DFQATT and CDR2 is SNEGSKA (reference sequence). The CDR3 has 14 residues. The CDR3 protein is CSASRTGSGNTIYF. For the CDR3, the DNA is TGCAGTGCTAGCCGGACGGGCTCTGGAAACACCATATATTTT.

This clonotype was detected only a few times. CDR3 residues: CASEGSGAAKGGYGYTF. As DNA, the CDR3 is TGTGCCTCGGAAGGGTCAGGGGCCGCAAAAGGGGGGTATGGCTACACCTTC. This chain uses TRBV10-3 with TRBJ1-2, with D possibly TRBD1 on 6 matching bases. There are 17 residues in the CDR3. The germline V gene has CDR1 ENHRY and CDR2 SYGVKD. Trimming pared 11 bases from V and 5 bases from J, leaving 30 bases between.

This clonotype was detected only a few times. V gene TRBV12-3 or TRBV12-4 combines with J gene TRBJ2-3; D call uncertain. The CDR3 has 14 residues. Trimming left V 7 bases short and J 8 bases short, with 19 bases between. CDR3 amino acids: CASTPGSSHGTQYF. Here the CDR3 DNA reads TGTGCCAGCACCCCCGGGTCTTCGCATGGTACGCAGTATTTT.

The V and J genes are TRBV29-1 and TRBJ2-5; D may be TRBD2 (6 bases). Trimming cost V 4 bases and J 5 bases, with 14 bases left between them. Germline CDR1 is SQVTM and CDR2 is ANQGSEA. This CDR3 contains 13 residues. DNA for the CDR3: TGCAGCGTTGGGGGGGAGGAAGGGGAGACCCAGTACTTC. It yields the protein CSVGGEEGETQYF.

The J gene is TRBJ2-6, the V gene TRBV25-1, with TRBD1 matching 8 bases. CDR3 length: 18 amino acids. After removal of 5 bases from V and 4 bases from J, the junction contained 13 bases not matched to a gene. Per germline, CDR1 MGHDK and CDR2 SYGVNS. The CDR3 spells CASSLLRQGATGANVLTF. The CDR3 nucleotides are TGTGCCAGCAGTTTATTGAGGCAGGGGGCAACCGGGGCCAACGTCCTGACTTTC.

Details on this clonotype: Because the CDR3 is missing its conserved closing phenylalanine or tryptophan, this is likely a read error. The genes are TRBV12-5 and TRBJ1-1; D uncertain. In germline, CDR1 is LGHNT, CDR2 FRNRAP. The CDR3 is 18 residues long. V was clipped by 0 bases and J by 0 bases, with 17 bases between them. The CDR3 DNA reads TGTGCTAGTGGTTTGGTCCTCGCAGGATCACCGTTGAACACTGAAGCTTTCTGT. This codes for CASGLVLAGSPLNTEAFC.

In regard to this clonotype: Given a much more abundant clone one base away, this may be a read error. The V and J genes are TRBV7-9 and TRBJ1-2, with a tentative D call TRBD1 (5 bases). Germline loops: CDR1 SEHNR, CDR2 FQNEAQ (reference sequence). The CDR3 sequence is 14 residues long. CDR3: CSSSRGQANYGYTF. In DNA form, the CDR3 reads TGTTCCAGCAGCCGCGGACAAGCTAACTATGGCTACACCTTC.

Comments on this clonotype: This likely comes from a read error, as the CDR3 has no conserved phenylalanine or tryptophan at its end. No DNA is shown, since the ends of the CDR3 on it are uncertain; the CDR3 is the one TCRdb lists. The rearrangement joins TRBV7-9 to TRBJ1-4; the DNA was not used to check the table's D call, TRBD1. Inclusive of both ends, the CDR3 amounts to 10 amino acids. CDR1 and CDR2 (germline): SEHNR, FQNEAQ (reference sequence). The CDR3 loop is CASSFGPETG.

The sample holds a few counts of this clonotype. This sequence joins TRBV2 and TRBJ2-7; TRBD1 agrees at 9 bases. The CDR3 sequence is 15 residues long. V dropped 5 bases and J dropped 4; count of bases not matched to a gene: 9. From germline, CDR1 is SNHLY and CDR2 FYNNEI. The CDR3 DNA is TGTGCCAGCAGTCCAACTTGGACAGGGGAATACGAGCAGTACTTC. Amino acid sequence: CASSPTWTGEYEQYF.

This clonotype was seen at least ten times. CDR3 residues: CATSDPGRDGYYGYTF. In DNA, the CDR3 is TGTGCCACCAGTGACCCCGGTCGGGACGGATACTATGGCTACACCTTC. This sequence joins TRBV24-1 and TRBJ1-2, with D possibly TRBD1 on 5 matching bases. The germline CDR1 and CDR2 sequences are KGHDR and SFDVKD. Trimming left V 4 bases short and J 3 bases short, with 17 bases between. The CDR3 is made up of 16 amino acids.

This clonotype has a count of ten or more. The chain couples TRBV19 to TRBJ2-5; the match to TRBD2 covers 8 bases. The CDR3 is 15 amino acids. CDR1 LNHDA and CDR2 SQIVND come from the germline V gene (reference sequence). V gave up 3 bases and J gave up 4 bases; unmatched junction bases: 7. In DNA, the CDR3 is TGTGCCAGTAGTATCGTCGGGCTAGCGGGAGAGACCCAGTACTTC. Its protein is CASSIVGLAGETQYF. Together with reference TRBV19 and TRBJ2-5, the CDR3 gives the full variable domain: DGGITQSPKYLFRKEGQNVTLSCEQNLNHDAMYWYRQDPGQGLRLIYYSQIVNDFQKGDIAEGYSVSREKKESFPLTVTSAQKNPTAFYLCASSIVGLAGETQYFGPGTRLLVL.

Only one count was recorded for this clonotype. Given a much more abundant clone one base away, this may be a read error. This chain connects TRBV11-1 to TRBJ1-1, with a tentative D call TRBD1 (6 bases). The CDR3 has 14 amino acids. Germline V gene lookup returns CDR1 SGHAT and CDR2 FQDESV (reference sequence). The CDR3 region is CASSFFQGRTVAFF. The CDR3 DNA reads TGTGCCAGCAGCTTTTTCCAGGGGCGGACTGTAGCTTTCTTT.

V gene TRBV10-3 combines with J gene TRBJ1-1; TRBD1 agrees at 8 bases. Germline CDR1 ENHRY, CDR2 SYGVKD. Trimming took 10 bases from V and 4 from J; bases not matched to a gene: 5. The CDR3 is 12 amino acids. CDR3 nucleotide sequence: TGTGCCACGTCGGGACAGGTCACTGAAGCTTTCTTT. Encoded protein: CATSGQVTEAFF.

The chain employs TRBV19 and TRBJ2-6; D possibly corresponds to TRBD1 (7 bases). CDR3 length: 15 residues. V lost 4 bases and J 4 bases, leaving 11 bases between the germline ends. Germline CDR1 LNHDA, CDR2 SQIVND (reference sequence). The DNA for the CDR3 is TGTGCCAGTAGTACAGGGGGGCTCGGGGCCAACGTCCTGACTTTC. Its translation is CASSTGGLGANVLTF.

This clonotype was observed a few times. The rearrangement links TRBV12-3 or TRBV12-4 to TRBJ1-2, with D unresolved. Deletions cut 8 bases from V and 7 bases from J, with 14 bases between. This CDR3 region has 12 residues. The CDR3 nucleotides read TGTGCCAGCTCAATGGGCGTCGGTGGCTACACCTTC. The encoded protein is CASSMGVGGYTF.

A remark on this clonotype: At one end, the junction sequence differs from germline, possibly due to a read error. The chain joins TRBV7-9 to TRBJ2-5; 8 bases match TRBD1. In germline, CDR1 is SEHNR, CDR2 FQNEAQ (reference sequence). The CDR3 is 14 amino acids. The CDR3 reads CASSPHRGQETQYF. CDR3 nucleotide sequence: TGCGCCAGCAGCCCTCACAGGGGGCAAGAGACCCAGTACTTC.

Concerning this clonotype: The germline gene is not matched at one end of the junction; a read error may be the cause. The chain has TRBV20-1 and TRBJ1-5, with D maybe TRBD1 (6 bases). The CDR3 length is 13 residues. CDR1 is DFQATT, CDR2 SNEGSKA, per germline (reference sequence). CDR3 sequence reads: CSARQENNQSQHF. CDR3 nucleotides: TGCAGTGCAAGACAGGAGAACAATCAGTCCCAGCATTTT.

The chain has TRBV5-1 and TRBJ2-7, with TRBD2 as a possible D gene (5 bases). With 4 bases removed from V and 2 bases from J, the gap between germline ends came to 16 bases. CDR1 SGHRS and CDR2 YFSETQ come from the germline V gene. The CDR3 totals 15 residues. The CDR3 loop is CASSILGRGAYEQYF. The CDR3 DNA reads TGCGCCAGCAGCATTCTCGGACGGGGAGCCTACGAGCAGTACTTC.